The 32 T cell receptor beta chains below come from one sample, sequenced in a study of beta chain features in type 1 diabetes. Expressed TCRB transcripts were sequenced because the isolated RNA had all been reverse transcribed beforehand. Only in-frame clones appear in the TCRdb table, and some are missing; sequencing was by immunoSEQ multiplex PCR. The repertoire holds 300,000 to 350,000 clones, with roughly 8% as singletons. Material for sequencing was central memory CD4+ T cells from blood. All receptors derive from a woman under 30 in good health.

This clone was counted once. The rearrangement uses TRBV11-2 and TRBJ2-7; D is possibly TRBD2 (5 bases). In germline, CDR1 is SGHAT, CDR2 FQNNGV. There are 15 residues in the CDR3. V dropped 4 bases and J dropped 3 bases, with 16 bases sitting between them. The CDR3 DNA reads TGTGCCAGCAGCTCCTCTCTCGAGGGAGTCTACGAGCAGTACTTC. It encodes CASSSSLEGVYEQYF. Filled out from reference TRBV11-2 and TRBJ2-7, the complete variable domain reads EAGVAQSPRYKIIEKRQSVAFWCNPISGHATLYWYQQILGQGPKLLIQFQNNGVVDDSQLPKDRFSAERLKGVDSTLKIQPAKLEDSAVYLCASSSSLEGVYEQYFGPGTRLTVT.

The chain employs TRBV27 and TRBJ2-3; D not certain. Germline loops: CDR1 MNHEY, CDR2 SMNVEV (reference sequence). There are 15 residues in the CDR3. The V and J ends lost 6 bases and 2 bases respectively, with 15 bases between them. CDR3 protein: CASSPFAVFTDTQYF. As DNA, the CDR3 is TGTGCCAGCAGCCCTTTCGCTGTTTTCACAGATACGCAGTATTTT.

The chain combines TRBV28 with TRBJ2-7, with a possible D match to TRBD1 (5 bases). Germline V CDR1 and CDR2: MDHEN, SYDVKM. The CDR3 has 13 amino acids. Trimming stripped 3 bases from V and 6 bases from J, with 12 bases between. The CDR3 loop reads CASSFQGPGEQYF. The CDR3 DNA sequence: TGTGCCAGCAGTTTCCAGGGTCCGGGCGAGCAGTACTTC.

This clone was seen ten or more times. This chain uses TRBV5-1 with TRBJ2-1, with 9 bases matching TRBD1. The CDR3 is 15 amino acids. The germline V gene has CDR1 SGHRS and CDR2 YFSETQ. V trimming: 0 bases; J trimming: 7 bases; junction bases outside the gene matches: 5. CDR3 sequence reads: CASSLVATGGNEQFF. CDR3 sequence (DNA): TGCGCCAGCAGCTTGGTCGCGACAGGGGGTAATGAGCAGTTCTTC.

This clone was seen a few times. V is TRBV5-8 and J is TRBJ2-1; a weak D match, TRBD2 (5 bases). The CDR3 is 17 residues long. Trimming cost V 0 bases and J 4 bases, with 17 bases left between them. Germline V lookup: CDR1 SGHTS, CDR2 YDEGEE. The CDR3 is CASSLGLTRSSYNEQFF. Written as DNA, the CDR3 is TGTGCCAGCAGCTTGGGGCTAACTAGATCCTCTTACAATGAGCAGTTCTTC.

This clone has more than one count but fewer than ten. The chain recombines TRBV28 with TRBJ2-4, with no clear D. The germline V gene has CDR1 MDHEN and CDR2 SYDVKM. CDR3 size: 15 residues. Trimming took 3 bases from V and 0 from J, leaving 9 bases between them. The CDR3 DNA is TGTGCCAGCAGTTTTCCCCCCCTAGCCAAAAACATTCAGTACTTC. Its translation: CASSFPPLAKNIQYF.

This clone was picked up a small number of times. V is TRBV4-1 and J is TRBJ2-5; D gene ambiguous. The CDR3 has 15 residues. The germline V gene encodes CDR1 MGHRA and CDR2 YSYEKL. The V end lost 3 bases, the J end lost 0 bases, and 11 bases lay between the germline ends. Here the CDR3 reads CASSQTGINQETQYF. In DNA form, the CDR3 reads TGCGCCAGCAGCCAGACTGGGATAAACCAAGAGACCCAGTACTTC.

This clone was seen more than once but under ten times. The CDR3 sequence: CASSLYMVGYNEQFF. CDR3 sequence (DNA): TGTGCCAGCAGCTTATACATGGTGGGTTACAATGAGCAGTTCTTC. This chain links TRBV7-2 with TRBJ2-1, with D uncertain. Germline values: CDR1 SGHTA, CDR2 FQGNSA. This CDR3 spans 15 amino acids. V gave up 2 bases and J gave up 4 bases, with 12 bases separating them.

The chain employs TRBV7-9 and TRBJ2-7, with 10 bases that match TRBD2. This CDR3 spans 14 amino acids. CDR1 and CDR2 from the germline V gene are SEHNR and FQNEAQ (reference sequence). V was pared by 5 bases and J by 6 bases, with 7 bases of the junction left unmatched. The CDR3 DNA reads TGTGCCAGCAGCGAACAGCGGGAGGGTTGCGAGCAGTACTTC. Its translation is CASSEQREGCEQYF.

This clone occurred a few times. The genes are TRBV27 and TRBJ1-5; no firm D call. The length of the CDR3 is 16 residues. From germline, CDR1 is MNHEY and CDR2 SMNVEV (reference sequence). Trimming left V 5 bases short and J 5 bases short, with 19 bases between. DNA of the CDR3: TGTGCCAGCAGTAAGTCCGGCAGACCGGACGATCAGCCCCAGCATTTT. This encodes CASSKSGRPDDQPQHF.

This clone showed up many times. The rearrangement joins TRBV11-2 to TRBJ2-5; 8 bases match TRBD1. CDR3 length: 15 residues. Germline CDR1 is SGHAT and CDR2 is FQNNGV. The V gene end was trimmed by 2 bases and the J gene end by 5 bases; junction bases not matched to a gene: 7. CDR3 sequence (DNA): TGTGCCAGCAGCTTACAGGGGGCCCTCAGCGAGACCCAGTACTTC. Translating gives CASSLQGALSETQYF.

This clone has more than one count but fewer than ten. The V gene is TRBV19, the J gene TRBJ2-5; D is unresolved. The CDR3 covers 13 residues. Trimming pared 3 bases from V and 7 bases from J, leaving 12 bases between. CDR1 is LNHDA, CDR2 SQIVND, per germline (reference sequence). CDR3 bases: TGTGCCAGTAGTATGTTCGGCCTCGGGACCCAGTACTTC. It specifies CASSMFGLGTQYF.

This clone has a handful of counts. The genes are TRBV5-1 and TRBJ1-4; D is possibly TRBD1 (5 bases). Trimming took 2 bases from V and 8 from J, leaving 7 bases between them. The germline V gene encodes CDR1 SGHRS and CDR2 YFSETQ. The CDR3 consists of 12 residues. Written as DNA, the CDR3 is TGCGCCAGCAGCTTTACAGGAGAAAAACTGTTTTTT. Amino acids: CASSFTGEKLFF.

The rearrangement uses TRBV27 and TRBJ2-7; D perhaps matches TRBD1 (6 bases). V dropped 4 bases and J dropped 3 bases, with 16 bases sitting between them. The CDR3 consists of 15 residues. Looked up from germline, CDR1 is MNHEY and CDR2 is SMNVEV (reference sequence). CDR3 in amino acids: CASSYSVTGSYEQYF. The CDR3 region has the DNA TGTGCCAGCAGTTACTCGGTGACAGGCAGCTACGAGCAGTACTTC.

V gene TRBV6-6 combines with J gene TRBJ2-7; D ambiguous. This CDR3 region has 13 residues. Looked up from germline, CDR1 is MNHNY and CDR2 is SVGAGI (reference sequence). Trimming cost V 7 bases and J 3 bases, with 13 bases left between them. The CDR3 DNA is TGTGCCAGCACCCGGGCAGGCGGCTACGAGCAGTACTTC. Translated: CASTRAGGYEQYF.

The chain employs TRBV28 and TRBJ2-5, with D maybe TRBD2 (7 bases). Germline loops: CDR1 MDHEN, CDR2 SYDVKM. Between the trimmed V and J ends, which lost 6 bases and 2 bases, there was a span of 34 bases. The CDR3 spans 21 residues. The CDR3 reads CASSQPPGQGGAGAFQETQYF. The CDR3 DNA reads as TGTGCCAGCAGCCAACCGCCGGGACAAGGCGGGGCGGGAGCCTTTCAAGAGACCCAGTACTTC. Filled out from reference TRBV28 and TRBJ2-5, the complete variable domain reads DVKVTQSSRYLVKRTGEKVFLECVQDMDHENMFWYRQDPGLGLRLIYFSYDVKMKEKGDIPEGYSVSREKKERFSLILESASTNQTSMYLCASSQPPGQGGAGAFQETQYFGPGTRLLVL.

This clone was found a few times. V and J are TRBV6-6 and TRBJ1-2, with 10 positions matching TRBD1. J lost 5 bases, V lost 6 bases, and 3 bases had no gene match. Germline CDR1 and CDR2: MNHNY and SVGAGI (reference sequence). CDR3 length equals 13 residues. CDR3 in amino acids: CASRPGQGYGYTF. CDR3 coding DNA: TGTGCCAGCAGACCGGGACAGGGGTATGGCTACACCTTC.

CDR3 nucleotide sequence: TGTGCCAGCAGGGGAATTCGAGAGACCCAGTACTTC. Protein product: CASRGIRETQYF. The chain employs TRBV19 and TRBJ2-5; perhaps TRBD1 as D (6 bases). The V gene's germline CDR1 is LNHDA and CDR2 SQIVND (reference sequence). Trimming stripped 9 bases from V and 4 bases from J, with 12 bases between. The CDR3 sequence is 12 residues long.

The chain is built from TRBV19 and TRBJ2-7; the match to TRBD1 covers 9 bases. The CDR3 runs 13 residues. Germline CDR1 is LNHDA and CDR2 is SQIVND (reference sequence). V was pared by 6 bases and J by 4 bases, with 4 bases of the junction left unmatched. CDR3 coding DNA: TGTGCCAGTAGGTTGGGACAGGGTTACGAGCAGTACTTC. Protein: CASRLGQGYEQYF.

Worth noting for this clone: It may be a read error: a sequence one base away is much more abundant. This CDR3 is also generated by other DNA sequences in the sample. This chain joins TRBV14 and TRBJ2-3; D uncertain. Germline loops: CDR1 SGHDN, CDR2 FVKESK. V was trimmed by 4 bases and J by 0 bases, leaving 2 bases between them. CDR3 length: 12 residues. The CDR3 spells CASSRSTDTQYF. The CDR3 DNA follows: TGTGCCAGCAGCCGAAGCACAGATACGCAGTATTTT.

The V and J genes are TRBV18 and TRBJ2-1; 7 bases are shared with TRBD2. The CDR3 contains 13 residues. Germline V gene data show CDR1 as KGHSH and CDR2 as LQKENI. The junction had 6 bases not matched to a gene; V was cut back by 3 bases and J by 10 bases. Here the CDR3 reads CASSPGLGPEQFF. DNA for the CDR3: TGTGCCAGCTCACCTGGACTAGGGCCGGAGCAGTTCTTC. Based on the CDR3 plus reference TRBV18 and TRBJ2-1, the full variable domain is NAGVMQNPRHLVRRRGQEARLRCSPMKGHSHVYWYRQLPEEGLKFMVYLQKENIIDESGMPKERFSAEFPKEGPSILRIQQVVRGDSAAYFCASSPGLGPEQFFGPGTRLTVL.

The genes are TRBV5-1 and TRBJ2-4; 7 nucleotides agree with TRBD1. V was clipped by 4 bases and J by 1 base; unmatched bases: 8. CDR1 SGHRS and CDR2 YFSETQ come from the germline V gene. This CDR3 has 16 amino acids. For the CDR3, the DNA is TGCGCCAGCAGCCTGACAGGGTTAGGGGCCAAAAACATTCAGTACTTC. It codes for CASSLTGLGAKNIQYF.

This clone was counted ten times or more. This rearrangement joins TRBV7-2 to TRBJ2-6, with no clear D. V was trimmed by 1 base and J by 2 bases, leaving 6 bases between them. Germline-derived CDR1 and CDR2 are SGHTA and FQGNSA. CDR3 length: 15 amino acids. The CDR3 protein is CASSLGLTGANVLTF. The CDR3 DNA follows: TGTGCCAGCAGCTTAGGGCTGACTGGGGCCAACGTCCTGACTTTC.

This clone occurred many times. This rearrangement joins TRBV9 to TRBJ2-6, with a tentative D call TRBD2 (5 bases). Germline assignment: CDR1 SGDLS and CDR2 YYNGEE. Trimming removed 4 bases from V and 0 bases from J, with 17 bases in between. CDR3 length equals 18 residues. As DNA, the CDR3 is TGTGCCAGCAGCTTTCTCGCGGGCATAAGCTCTGGGGCCAACGTCCTGACTTTC. This sequence encodes CASSFLAGISSGANVLTF. The whole variable domain, remainder taken from reference TRBV9 and TRBJ2-6, is DSGVTQTPKHLITATGQRVTLRCSPRSGDLSVYWYQQSLDQGLQFLIQYYNGEERAKGNILERFSAQQFPDLHSELNLSSLELGDSALYFCASSFLAGISSGANVLTFGAGSRLTVL.

The V and J genes are TRBV28 and TRBJ2-7; possibly TRBD1 for D (6 bases). V gave up 6 bases and J gave up 4 bases, with 16 bases separating them. Germline V gene lookup returns CDR1 MDHEN and CDR2 SYDVKM. The CDR3 runs 14 residues. For the CDR3, the DNA is TGTGCCAGCAGAGACGTACAGGGTCCTTACGAGCAGTACTTC. Translating it yields CASRDVQGPYEQYF.

In this sample, this clone turned up many times. The gene calls are TRBV18 and TRBJ2-4, with D unresolved. This CDR3 comprises 14 residues. Trimming removed 3 bases from V and 0 bases from J, with 6 bases in between. Germline loops: CDR1 KGHSH, CDR2 LQKENI. The CDR3 coding sequence is TGTGCCAGCTCACCGGGTCAAGCCAAAAACATTCAGTACTTC. Translated: CASSPGQAKNIQYF. The variable domain in full, with the rest retrieved from reference TRBV18 and TRBJ2-4, is NAGVMQNPRHLVRRRGQEARLRCSPMKGHSHVYWYRQLPEEGLKFMVYLQKENIIDESGMPKERFSAEFPKEGPSILRIQQVVRGDSAAYFCASSPGQAKNIQYFGAGTRLSVL.

The chain recombines TRBV6-5 with TRBJ1-1; TRBD1 is a possible D gene (5 bases). Germline CDR1 reads MNHEY; CDR2 reads SVGAGI. Trimming removed 6 bases from V and 4 bases from J, with 18 bases in between. This CDR3 region has 15 residues. The CDR3 reads CASSSIGARITEAFF. The CDR3 DNA is TGTGCCAGCAGCTCTATCGGGGCCCGAATCACTGAAGCTTTCTTT.

The CDR3 here is CASSWTSGQYQETQYF. As DNA, the CDR3 is TGTGCCAGCAGCTGGACTAGCGGACAGTACCAAGAGACCCAGTACTTC. J is TRBJ2-5 and V is TRBV5-6; 10 bases line up with TRBD2. The length of the CDR3 is 16 residues. Germline V gives CDR1 SGHDT, CDR2 YYEEEE. The junction had 5 bases not matched to a gene; V was cut back by 3 bases and J by 0 bases.

This clone was counted only a few times. V usage is TRBV6-6 and J usage is TRBJ2-7, with unresolved D. V shed 0 bases and J shed 7 bases, with 13 bases lying between them. CDR1 is MNHNY and CDR2 is SVGAGI in the germline V gene (reference sequence). The CDR3 is 14 residues long. In DNA, the CDR3 is TGTGCCAGCAGTTACTCGCCAGTAATGGGTGAGCAGTACTTC. It encodes CASSYSPVMGEQYF.

The chain is built from TRBV2 and TRBJ2-7, with D unresolved. This CDR3 is 11 amino acids long. Germline CDR1 reads SNHLY; CDR2 reads FYNNEI. V was trimmed by 8 bases and J by 4 bases, leaving 9 bases between them. The CDR3 protein is CASSPQYEQYF. CDR3 bases: TGTGCCAGCTCGCCCCAGTACGAGCAGTACTTC.

The genes are TRBV7-9 and TRBJ1-5; D is unclear. Trimming stripped 3 bases from V and 2 bases from J, with 11 bases between. The CDR3 has 15 amino acids. Germline values: CDR1 SEHNR, CDR2 FQNEAQ (reference sequence). As DNA, the CDR3 is TGTGCCAGCAGCTTCGCCGAGACGGGCAATCAGCCCCAGCATTTT. Amino acid sequence: CASSFAETGNQPQHF.

This chain uses TRBV28 with TRBJ2-7, with D unclear. CDR1 and CDR2 from the germline V gene are MDHEN and SYDVKM. This CDR3 is built from 13 residues. The germline V and J ends were trimmed by 7 bases and 1 base, with 11 bases remaining between them. Written as DNA, the CDR3 is TGTGCCAGCACCTCAAGGTTATCCTACGAGCAGTACTTC. As protein: CASTSRLSYEQYF.